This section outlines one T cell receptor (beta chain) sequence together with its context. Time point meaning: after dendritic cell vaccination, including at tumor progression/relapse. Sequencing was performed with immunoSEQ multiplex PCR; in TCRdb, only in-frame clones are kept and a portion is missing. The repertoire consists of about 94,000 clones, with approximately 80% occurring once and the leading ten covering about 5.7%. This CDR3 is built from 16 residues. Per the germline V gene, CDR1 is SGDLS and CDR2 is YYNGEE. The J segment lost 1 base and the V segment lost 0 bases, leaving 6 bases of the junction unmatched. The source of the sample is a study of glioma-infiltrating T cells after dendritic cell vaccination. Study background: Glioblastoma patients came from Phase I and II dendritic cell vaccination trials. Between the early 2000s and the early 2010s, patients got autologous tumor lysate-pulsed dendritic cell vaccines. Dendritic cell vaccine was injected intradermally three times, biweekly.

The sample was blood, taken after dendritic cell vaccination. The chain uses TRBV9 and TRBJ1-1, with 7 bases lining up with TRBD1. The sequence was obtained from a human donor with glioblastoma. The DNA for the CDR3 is TGTGCCAGCAGCGTAGGACCTACAGGGGCGAACACTGAAGCTTTCTTT. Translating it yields CASSVGPTGANTEAFF. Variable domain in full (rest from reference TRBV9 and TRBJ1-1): DSGVTQTPKHLITATGQRVTLRCSPRSGDLSVYWYQQSLDQGLQFLIQYYNGEERAKGNILERFSAQQFPDLHSELNLSSLELGDSALYFCASSVGPTGANTEAFFGQGTRLTVV.